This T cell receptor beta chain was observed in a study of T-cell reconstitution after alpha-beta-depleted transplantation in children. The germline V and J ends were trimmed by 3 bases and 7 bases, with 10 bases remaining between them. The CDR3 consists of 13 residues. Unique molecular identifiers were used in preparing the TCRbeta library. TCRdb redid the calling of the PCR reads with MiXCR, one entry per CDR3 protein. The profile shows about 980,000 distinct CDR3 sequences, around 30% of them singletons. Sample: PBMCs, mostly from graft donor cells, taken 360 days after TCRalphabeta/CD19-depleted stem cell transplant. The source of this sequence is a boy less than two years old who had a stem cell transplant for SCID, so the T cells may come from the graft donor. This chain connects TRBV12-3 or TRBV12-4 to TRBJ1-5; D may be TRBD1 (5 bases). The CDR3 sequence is CASSFSWGQPQHF. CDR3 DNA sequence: TGTGCCAGCAGTTTTTCGTGGGGCCAGCCCCAGCATTTT.